The 7 T cell receptor beta chains given below trace back to one sample, sequenced in a study of identical twins. TCRdb passed the 5' RACE reads through MiXCR, listing each CDR3 protein once. This repertoire shows roughly 1,500,000 distinct CDR3 sequences, 32% found once; its top ten account for under 0.35%. The sequenced material came from cord blood. These receptors came from a newborn girl in good health.

The chain joins TRBV27 to TRBJ1-2, with TRBD1 identical over 8 bases. In germline, CDR1 is MNHEY, CDR2 SMNVEV (reference sequence). V shed 4 bases and J 4 bases; nucleotides not matched to a gene: 11. CDR3 length equals 16 residues. This chain's CDR3 is CASSSRQGPYPYGYTF. CDR3 bases: TGTGCCAGCAGTTCCCGACAGGGGCCTTACCCCTATGGCTACACCTTC.

V is TRBV20-1 and J is TRBJ2-7; D is ambiguous. Trimming pared 1 base from V and 0 bases from J, leaving 7 bases between. The CDR3 has 13 amino acids. Per the germline V gene, CDR1 is DFQATT and CDR2 is SNEGSKA (reference sequence). The CDR3 nucleotides read TGCAGTGCTAGAGGTCAGCTCTCCTACGAGCAGTACTTC. Amino acid sequence: CSARGQLSYEQYF.

The CDR3 DNA reads as TGTGCCAGCAGCGCGGGTCGCGGGATCGTTTACAATGAGCAGTTCTTC. Residues: CASSAGRGIVYNEQFF. The chain couples TRBV6-1 to TRBJ2-1; perhaps TRBD2 as D (6 bases). The V gene lost 6 bases and the J gene lost 4 bases, with 19 bases spanning the gap. This CDR3 contains 16 residues. Germline CDR1 MNHNS, CDR2 SASEGT.

The chain is built from TRBV18 and TRBJ2-1; 12 positions match TRBD2. This CDR3 has 17 residues. V shed 0 bases, J shed 5 bases, and the junction held 5 bases outside the gene matches. Germline V lookup: CDR1 KGHSH, CDR2 LQKENI. The CDR3 region is CASSPPWRTSGDNEQFF. Here the CDR3 DNA reads TGTGCCAGCTCACCACCGTGGAGGACTAGCGGGGACAATGAGCAGTTCTTC.

The chain couples TRBV12-3 or TRBV12-4 to TRBJ2-4, with TRBD2 matching 7 bases. The closer fit of TRBJ2-7 to the DNA end suggests the J call may be wrong. The CDR3 extends over 16 amino acids. The CDR3 DNA follows: TGTGCCAGCAGCGCCACAAGAGGCCTAGCGGCATACGAGCAGTACTTC. Translation: CASSATRGLAAYEQYF.

This clonotype was counted a few times. The chain uses TRBV12-3 or TRBV12-4 and TRBJ2-1; TRBD2 might be the D (5 bases). The DNA end is a closer match to TRBJ2-7, so the J assignment may be wrong. The CDR3 consists of 15 residues. The CDR3: CASSPTVAGDNEQYF. The CDR3 region has the DNA TGTGCCAGCAGTCCCACCGTGGCGGGCGACAATGAGCAGTACTTC.

This clonotype was counted at least ten times. This chain joins TRBV10-3 and TRBJ2-7; either TRBD1 or TRBD2 may supply D (5 bases each). Trimming removed 11 bases from V and 3 bases from J, with 11 bases in between. The V gene's germline CDR1 is ENHRY and CDR2 SYGVKD. This CDR3 contains 11 residues. As DNA, the CDR3 is TGTGCCGTTGGGGACGGCTACGAGCAGTACTTC. As protein: CAVGDGYEQYF.